The 27 T cell receptor beta chains below were found in one sample sequenced in a study of cytomegalovirus exposure and HLA in healthy donors. Primers included in the PCR were 60 Vbeta and 13 Jbeta primers. Method: immunoSEQ multiplex PCR; TCRdb's copy keeps in-frame clones and lacks some. Here the sample spans roughly 160,000 clones, approximately 84% being singletons. The material sequenced was PBMCs. These receptors originate from a man aged 25 to 40 in good health and CMV-seronegative.

This clone came up once. The gene calls are TRBV7-9 and TRBJ1-4; 10 bases align to TRBD1. V dropped 5 bases and J dropped 6; count of bases not matched to a gene: 6. Per germline, CDR1 SEHNR and CDR2 FQNEAQ (reference sequence). The CDR3 is 15 residues long. The CDR3 protein is CASSPRGTGDEKLFF. In nucleotides, the CDR3 is TGTGCCAGCAGCCCGAGGGGGACAGGGGATGAAAAACTGTTTTTT.

About this clone itself: Sequence at one end of the junction differs from germline and may be a read error. The chain combines TRBV30 with TRBJ2-1; D is perhaps TRBD2 (6 bases). CDR1 and CDR2 from the germline V gene are GTSNPN and SVGIG (reference sequence). The CDR3 extends over 11 amino acids. The DNA of the CDR3 is TGTGTCTGGAGTTTAGCGGACGAGCAGTTCTTC. It is translated as CVWSLADEQFF.

The gene calls are TRBV18 and TRBJ1-1; 8 nucleotides align to TRBD1. Germline V lookup: CDR1 KGHSH, CDR2 LQKENI. This CDR3 comprises 12 residues. V lost 6 bases, J lost 4 bases, and 1 base stayed unmatched. CDR3 protein: CASSTGATEAFF. The CDR3 DNA follows: TGTGCCAGCTCGACAGGGGCCACTGAAGCTTTCTTT.

The gene calls are TRBV7-3 and TRBJ2-1, with TRBD1 as a possible D gene (5 bases). The ends were cut back, 2 bases at V and 8 bases at J, with 13 bases in the middle. Germline V gives CDR1 SGHTA, CDR2 FQGTGA. The length of the CDR3 is 14 residues. The CDR3 reads CASSLSTAGHEQFF. The CDR3 DNA is TGTGCCAGCAGCTTATCTACGGCAGGGCATGAGCAGTTCTTC.

The V gene is TRBV7-2, the J gene TRBJ2-2; 9 bases align to TRBD2. The germline gives CDR1 SGHTA, CDR2 FQGNSA. Germline trimming cut 3 bases from V and 7 bases from J; bases unmatched to any gene: 3. This CDR3 has 14 residues. The CDR3 sequence: CASSFKRGDGELFF. The CDR3, as DNA: TGTGCCAGCAGCTTTAAGCGGGGGGACGGGGAGCTGTTTTTT.

V and J are TRBV5-1 and TRBJ2-6; TRBD1 might be the D (5 bases). Looked up from germline, CDR1 is SGHRS and CDR2 is YFSETQ. The CDR3 length is 16 residues. V was shortened by 1 base and J by 0 bases, with 8 bases between the two germline ends. The DNA of the CDR3 is TGCGCCAGCAGCTTGCGGCAGGGCTCTGGGGCCAACGTCCTGACTTTC. Translated, it gives CASSLRQGSGANVLTF. The full variable domain, with the rest looked up from reference TRBV5-1 and TRBJ2-6, is KAGVTQTPRYLIKTRGQQVTLSCSPISGHRSVSWYQQTPGQGLQFLFEYFSETQRNKGNFPGRFSGRQFSNSRSEMNVSTLELGDSALYLCASSLRQGSGANVLTFGAGSRLTVL.

This chain joins TRBV19 and TRBJ2-2; D is possibly TRBD2 (6 bases). The CDR3 totals 17 residues. Germline V lookup: CDR1 LNHDA, CDR2 SQIVND (reference sequence). Trimming took off 8 bases at V and 1 base at J, with 20 bases between the two ends. In DNA, the CDR3 is TGTGCCAGTTCGCGGCGTCCGGCTAGCGTGAACACCGGGGAGCTGTTTTTT. It translates to CASSRRPASVNTGELFF.

This sequence joins TRBV16 and TRBJ2-7, with 7 bases fitting TRBD1. V trimming: 3 bases; J trimming: 0 bases; junction bases outside the gene matches: 8. The CDR3 contains 16 residues. Germline CDR1 reads KGHSY; CDR2 reads FQNENV. As DNA, the CDR3 is TGTGCCAGCAGCCATCCTGGACAGGTCAGCTCCTACGAGCAGTACTTC. It translates to CASSHPGQVSSYEQYF.

The chain uses TRBV27 and TRBJ1-1; 8 bases agree with TRBD1. Germline V gene data show CDR1 as MNHEY and CDR2 as SMNVEV (reference sequence). The CDR3 sequence is 16 residues long. Trimming removed 1 base from V and 0 bases from J; junction bases left unmatched: 4. DNA for the CDR3: TGTGCCAGCAGTTTATTAACAGGGGGATTGAACACTGAAGCTTTCTTT. Translating gives CASSLLTGGLNTEAFF.

The count of this clone is one. V usage is TRBV27 and J usage is TRBJ2-3; D is uncertain. CDR3 length: 14 amino acids. Germline lookup yields CDR1 MNHEY and CDR2 SMNVEV (reference sequence). Trimming cost V 0 bases and J 6 bases, with 10 bases left between them. CDR3 residues: CASSLSGFFDTQYF. For the CDR3, the DNA is TGTGCCAGCAGTTTATCCGGGTTTTTTGATACGCAGTATTTT.

This clone was found once. V is TRBV7-6 and J is TRBJ2-5, with TRBD1 matching over 9 bases. The CDR3 is 15 amino acids. The V segment lost 1 base and the J segment 4 bases; nucleotides outside the gene matches: 4. Germline V CDR1 and CDR2: SGHVS, FNYEAQ. The CDR3 loop reads CASSLGAGQGETQYF. CDR3 sequence (DNA): TGTGCCAGCAGCTTAGGGGCGGGACAGGGAGAGACCCAGTACTTC.

The chain is built from TRBV28 and TRBJ2-7, with 9 bases lining up with TRBD1. Per germline, CDR1 MDHEN and CDR2 SYDVKM. V shed 3 bases, J shed 4 bases, and the junction held 1 base outside the gene matches. This CDR3 comprises 13 residues. CDR3 bases: TGTGCCAGCAGTTTGGACAGGGGTTACGAGCAGTACTTC. It specifies CASSLDRGYEQYF.

The chain is built from TRBV7-6 and TRBJ2-7; 14 nucleotides align to TRBD2. This CDR3 comprises 17 residues. Germline CDR1 and CDR2: SGHVS and FNYEAQ. V was clipped by 5 bases and J by 5 bases; unmatched bases: 11. In DNA form, the CDR3 reads TGTGCCAGCAGCCCCGGGACTAGCGGGAGAGGAGGGAACGAGCAGTACTTC. It encodes CASSPGTSGRGGNEQYF.

The rearrangement links TRBV9 to TRBJ2-3; D unresolved. Trimming left V 0 bases short and J 2 bases short, with 13 bases between. CDR3 length: 16 amino acids. Germline assignment: CDR1 SGDLS and CDR2 YYNGEE. CDR3 sequence (DNA): TGTGCCAGCAGCGTAGCTTGGAGCAGAATCACAGATACGCAGTATTTT. Amino acid sequence: CASSVAWSRITDTQYF.

The chain employs TRBV6-5 and TRBJ1-5, with no clear D. V dropped 4 bases and J dropped 5 bases, with 9 bases sitting between them. Germline CDR1 MNHEY, CDR2 SVGAGI. CDR3 length equals 13 residues. The CDR3 here is CASSSDSYQPQHF. In DNA, the CDR3 is TGTGCCAGCAGTTCGGACTCATATCAGCCCCAGCATTTT.

Only a few counts were recorded for this clone. The chain couples TRBV6-4 to TRBJ2-2; TRBD1 is a possible D gene (5 bases). The CDR3 is 14 amino acids. V lost 5 bases and J 2 bases, leaving 9 bases between the germline ends. In germline, CDR1 is MRHNA, CDR2 SNTAGT. The CDR3 loop is CASSLQGNTGELFF. CDR3 in DNA: TGTGCCAGCAGTCTCCAGGGTAACACCGGGGAGCTGTTTTTT.

This clone was detected a few times. The chain has TRBV29-1 and TRBJ2-2; perhaps TRBD2 as D (5 bases). Germline V lookup: CDR1 SQVTM, CDR2 ANQGSEA. V was pared by 3 bases and J by 6 bases, with 8 bases between. The CDR3 runs to 12 residues. CDR3 sequence: CSVDSGSGELFF. CDR3 DNA: TGCAGCGTTGACTCGGGATCCGGGGAGCTGTTTTTT.

This clone was recorded only once. The genes are TRBV7-2 and TRBJ2-3, with 10 nucleotides matching TRBD2. The germline gives CDR1 SGHTA, CDR2 FQGNSA. The CDR3 has 17 residues. Trimming took 1 base from V and 4 from J; bases not matched to a gene: 8. Written as DNA, the CDR3 is TGTGCCAGCAGCTTAGTTTCTAGCGGGGGATCGCCAGATACGCAGTATTTT. Protein sequence: CASSLVSSGGSPDTQYF.

The chain uses TRBV2 and TRBJ2-7, with 7 bases lining up with TRBD1. From germline, CDR1 is SNHLY and CDR2 FYNNEI. The CDR3 covers 13 residues. The V gene end was trimmed by 7 bases and the J gene end by 3 bases; junction bases not matched to a gene: 6. In DNA form, the CDR3 reads TGTGCCAGCACCTCCGGGACAGACTACGAGCAGTACTTC. It encodes CASTSGTDYEQYF.

V and J are TRBV15 and TRBJ1-1; D is ambiguous. This CDR3 spans 15 amino acids. Germline V gives CDR1 LNHNV, CDR2 YYDKDF (reference sequence). With 0 bases removed from V and 1 base from J, the gap between germline ends came to 9 bases. The CDR3 loop is CATSRDPSKNTEAFF. The CDR3 DNA reads TGTGCCACCAGCAGAGACCCTAGTAAGAACACTGAAGCTTTCTTT.

This chain uses TRBV6-1 with TRBJ2-3; 8 bases align to TRBD2. The CDR3 runs to 15 residues. Germline CDR1 and CDR2: MNHNS and SASEGT. V lost 5 bases to trimming and J lost 9 bases; unmatched junction nucleotides: 13. The CDR3 coding sequence is TGTGCCAGCAGTCCAGGAACTAGCGGCCCAAACACGCAGTATTTT. It is translated as CASSPGTSGPNTQYF.

This clone has more than one count but fewer than ten. The chain is built from TRBV6-5 and TRBJ1-1; D ambiguous. The V gene's germline CDR1 is MNHEY and CDR2 SVGAGI. The CDR3 sequence is 15 residues long. Between the trimmed V and J ends, which lost 6 bases and 7 bases, there was a span of 21 bases. The CDR3 here is CASSPLSNKEGEAFF. Here the CDR3 DNA reads TGTGCCAGCAGCCCCCTGAGCAACAAGGAGGGTGAAGCTTTCTTT.

This sequence joins TRBV10-2 and TRBJ2-3, with a possible D match to TRBD2 (5 bases). Trimming took off 0 bases at V and 11 bases at J, with 9 bases between the two ends. This CDR3 has 12 residues. In germline, CDR1 is WSHSY, CDR2 SAAADI. The CDR3 reads CASSESEGKQYF. The DNA of the CDR3 is TGCGCCAGCAGTGAGTCTGAGGGCAAGCAGTATTTT.

The chain links TRBV11-2 to TRBJ1-3, with unresolved D. V lost 5 bases and J lost 0, with 17 bases in between. The CDR3 totals 17 residues. The V gene's germline CDR1 is SGHAT and CDR2 FQNNGV. The CDR3 region is CASSLYRVLNSGNTIYF. The CDR3 DNA sequence: TGTGCCAGCAGCCTATATCGGGTCCTCAACTCTGGAAACACCATATATTTT.

The chain uses TRBV13 and TRBJ2-7; maybe TRBD1 (5 bases). The germline V gene encodes CDR1 PRHDT and CDR2 FYEKMQ (reference sequence). V gave up 5 bases and J gave up 1 base, with 12 bases separating them. The CDR3 length is 14 residues. In DNA form, the CDR3 reads TGTGCCAGCAGCCCTGGACACAGTTCCTACGAGCAGTACTTC. As protein: CASSPGHSSYEQYF.

The CDR3, as DNA: TGTGCCAGCAGCCCTGGAGCAGGGTACTACAATGAGCAGTTCTTC. Translation gives CASSPGAGYYNEQFF. The chain carries TRBV5-8 and TRBJ2-1; D is perhaps TRBD1 (5 bases). The length of the CDR3 is 15 residues. Trimming took off 4 bases at V and 3 bases at J, with 14 bases between the two ends. Germline V gene lookup returns CDR1 SGHTS and CDR2 YDEGEE.

The chain is built from TRBV7-9 and TRBJ2-1; D is ambiguous. Trimming pared 1 base from V and 5 bases from J, leaving 15 bases between. This CDR3 contains 16 residues. In germline, CDR1 is SEHNR, CDR2 FQNEAQ (reference sequence). For the CDR3, the DNA is TGTGCCAGCAGCTTAGTAGGTGTGCGGTTAAACAATGAGCAGTTCTTC. Encoded protein: CASSLVGVRLNNEQFF.